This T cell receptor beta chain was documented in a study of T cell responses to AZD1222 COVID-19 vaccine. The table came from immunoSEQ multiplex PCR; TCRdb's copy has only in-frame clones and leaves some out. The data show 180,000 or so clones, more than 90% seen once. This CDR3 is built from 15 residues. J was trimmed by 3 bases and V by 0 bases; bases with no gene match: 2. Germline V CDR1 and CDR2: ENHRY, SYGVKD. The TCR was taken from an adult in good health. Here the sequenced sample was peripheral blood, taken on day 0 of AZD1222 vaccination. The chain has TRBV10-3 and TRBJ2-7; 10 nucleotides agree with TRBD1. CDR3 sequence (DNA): TGTGCCATCAGTGAGTCGGGACAGGGGAACTACGAGCAGTACTTC. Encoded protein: CAISESGQGNYEQYF.